The TCR beta chain described here comes from a study of blood T cell repertoires in COVID-19. About the study: Spain, Italy and the United States supplied samples that represented acute and convalescent COVID-19. PBMCs, B-cell-depleted T cells, or T cells were the source of the cDNA or gDNA that made up the material.

In the authors' methods: For nucleated cells, counts were estimated from reference gene primer amplification. TCRdb keeps only in-frame clones here, not all; method: immunoSEQ multiplex PCR. V, J and clone size are taken as reported in that table, and D and trimming were inferred from the DNA itself. The sample yields fewer than 100,000 clones, about 89% seen once. This clone has just one count. This CDR3 comprises 14 residues. From germline, CDR1 is MDHEN and CDR2 SYDVKM. Trimming shortened V by 2 bases and J by 10 bases, and 15 bases separated the two germline ends. The TCR sequence derives from a man between 45 and 60 years old with acute or convalescent COVID-19. Sequencing was carried out using peripheral blood. V and J are TRBV28 and TRBJ2-1; TRBD2 is a possible D gene (5 bases). The CDR3 loop reads CASSLKPGSTEQFF. CDR3 nucleotide sequence: TGTGCCAGCAGTTTAAAACCGGGAAGTACGGAGCAGTTCTTC.